The clone carrying this TCR beta chain was found a few times. Its antigen remains unidentified. This entry is derived from a study of T-cell memory formation after mild COVID-19. The wider study: Clusters of TCRs were largely donor specific. Study-level points and caveats: Pre-infection memory held some responding clones, suggesting pre-existing cross-reactive T cells responded.

The length of the CDR3 is 13 residues. The germline gives CDR1 DFQATT, CDR2 SNEGSKA (reference sequence). Trimming took off 8 bases at V and 2 bases at J, with 12 bases between the two ends. One entry per CDR3 protein results from TCRdb running MiXCR on the 5' RACE reads. The data hold 350,000 to 550,000 distinct CDR3 sequences, with about a sixth observed a single time. The TCR originated in a man between 18 and 29 years old who had mild COVID-19 (a few samples of this study predate the infection). Cell type and time point are not known. Input material: PBMCs or a T cell subset sorted from them (not recorded which). The V call is TRBV20-1, the J call TRBJ2-2; D may match TRBD1 or TRBD2 (5 bases each). For the CDR3, the DNA is TGCAGTTATCGGGACGGAAACACCGGGGAGCTGTTTTTT. This gives the protein CSYRDGNTGELFF.